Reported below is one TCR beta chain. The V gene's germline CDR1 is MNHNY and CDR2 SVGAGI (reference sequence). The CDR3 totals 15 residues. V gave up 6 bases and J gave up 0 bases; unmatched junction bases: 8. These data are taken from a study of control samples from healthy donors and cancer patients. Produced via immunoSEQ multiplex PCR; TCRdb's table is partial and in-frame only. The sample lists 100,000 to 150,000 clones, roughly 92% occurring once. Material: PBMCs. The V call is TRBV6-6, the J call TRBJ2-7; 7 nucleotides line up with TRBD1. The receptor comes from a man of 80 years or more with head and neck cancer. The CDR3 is CASRKQGMSSYEQYF. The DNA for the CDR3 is TGTGCCAGCAGAAAACAGGGGATGTCCTCCTACGAGCAGTACTTC.